The T cell receptor (beta chain) under discussion was sequenced for a study of CXCR3-negative and CXCR3-positive naive CD8 T cells. The study made its TRB cDNA libraries by 5' RACE, adding UMI labels. TCRdb reprocessed the 5' RACE reads and keeps a single row for each CDR3 protein, giving no DNA. The sample table includes about 94,000 distinct CDR3 sequences. Germline CDR1 and CDR2: LNHNV and YYDKDF (reference sequence). The CDR3 covers 12 residues. As for this clonotype: The antigen remains unidentified.

Sorting was done in triplicate for each CD8+ T cell subset (approximately 310,000 cells each). General study results and limits: After cryopreservation, CXCR3 expression dropped partially; most assays used fresh PBMCs. The study found more hydrophobic TRB CDR3s in CXCR3-positive naive cells than in CXCR3-negative naive cells. Naive CXCR3-negative and CXCR3-positive cells had similar TRBV-TRBJ usage; memory differed. With surface CD5 comparable between naive subsets, TCR strength was estimated using properties derived from the TRB CDR3.

The V gene is TRBV15, the J gene TRBJ2-5; TCRdb designates TRBD1, a call that cannot be tested without DNA. This TCR derives from a human donor in good health. Some clones in this sample may be carry-over from other donors' samples. Input material: naive CXCR3+ CD8+ T cells from blood. Subset denoted: CD45RO-CCR7+CD27+CD95- naive CD8+ T cells expressing CXCR3 (TNR3+). The CDR3: CATGGPRETQYF.